This T cell receptor beta chain was recovered during a study of cytomegalovirus exposure and HLA in healthy donors. Study results and limitations: Later analysis revealed greater clonal expansion in HLA-associated TCR beta chains than in equally common others. Listed as cytomegalovirus-associated were about 160 TCR beta chains.

In the case of this clone: What it recognizes is unknown.

Both 60 Vbeta primers and 13 Jbeta primers went into the PCR. Authors' data handling: There were some 87 million unique TCR beta chains by a later count, and approximately 12 million of them were shared. Clones were sequenced by immunoSEQ multiplex PCR, and TCRdb holds only the in-frame ones, with some missing. The V and J calls and the clone size are those of that table, but D and trimming were determined from the DNA. The repertoire holds over 150,000 clones, with more than 80% as singletons. Trimming at V came to 3 bases and at J to 5 bases, leaving 7 bases not matched to a gene. The CDR3 spans 15 residues. Germline loops: CDR1 SGHNT, CDR2 YENEEA.

The sample was PBMCs. The receptor was derived from a man younger than 35 in good health and CMV-seronegative. V gene TRBV11-3 combines with J gene TRBJ2-3, with 8 positions matching TRBD2. CDR3 DNA: TGTGCCAGCAGCTTCCGGGGGGGCCGGGGAGATACGCAGTATTTT. It yields the protein CASSFRGGRGDTQYF.